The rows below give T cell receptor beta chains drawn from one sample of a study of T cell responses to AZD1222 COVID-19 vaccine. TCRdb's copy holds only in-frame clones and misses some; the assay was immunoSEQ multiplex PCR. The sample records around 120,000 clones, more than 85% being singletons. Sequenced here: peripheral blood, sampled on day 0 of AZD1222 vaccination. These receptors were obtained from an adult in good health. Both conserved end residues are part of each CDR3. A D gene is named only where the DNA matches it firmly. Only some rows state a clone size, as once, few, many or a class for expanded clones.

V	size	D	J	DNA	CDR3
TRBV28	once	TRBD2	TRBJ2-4	TGTGCCAGCAGGGGAGGGAACATTCAGTACTTC	CASRGGNIQYF
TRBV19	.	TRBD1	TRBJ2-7	TGTGCCAGTAGTGCCCAGGGGACAGACTCCTACGAGCAGTACTTC	CASSAQGTDSYEQYF
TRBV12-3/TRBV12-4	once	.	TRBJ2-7	TGTGCCAGCAGTCTCCTTATCTACGAGCAGTACTTC	CASSLLIYEQYF
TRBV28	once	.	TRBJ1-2	TGTGCCTCCCTGGGGCAAAACTATGGCTACACCTTC	CASLGQNYGYTF
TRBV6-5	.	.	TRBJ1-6	TGTGCCAGCAGTTACACCAGGCTGAACTCACCCCTCCACTTT	CASSYTRLNSPLHF
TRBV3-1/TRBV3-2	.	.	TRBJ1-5	TGTGCCAGCAGCCAGGACTACGGGAATAGCAATCAGCCCCAGCATTTT	CASSQDYGNSNQPQHF
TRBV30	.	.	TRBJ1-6	TGTGCCTGGAGGGGTTTGAGGGGAGATAATTCACCCCTCCACTTT	CAWRGLRGDNSPLHF
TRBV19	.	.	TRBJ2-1	TGTGCCAGTAGTATAGGGGTCACCTACAATGAGCAGTTCTTC	CASSIGVTYNEQFF
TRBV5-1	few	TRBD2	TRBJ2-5	TGCGCCAGCCGGCGGCTAGCGGGAGGGACACAAGAGACCCAGTACTTC	CASRRLAGGTQETQYF
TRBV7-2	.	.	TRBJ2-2	TGTGCCAGCAGCCTACTCGGAGGCACCGGGGAGCTGTTTTTT	CASSLLGGTGELFF
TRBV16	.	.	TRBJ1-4	TGTGCCAGCAGCCAATCTTCGGGGACGGGGGAGGAAAAACTGTTTTTT	CASSQSSGTGEEKLFF
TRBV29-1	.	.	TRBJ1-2	TGCAGCGTTGAACCCGGGGCGCAGTATGGCTACACCTTC	CSVEPGAQYGYTF
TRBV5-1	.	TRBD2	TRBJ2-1	TGCGCCAGCAGCCCGCGGGAGGGCCGAGGTAATGAGCAGTTCTTC	CASSPREGRGNEQFF
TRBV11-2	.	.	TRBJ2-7	TGTGCCAGCAGCCCTCCCTCCTACGAGCAGTACTTC	CASSPPSYEQYF
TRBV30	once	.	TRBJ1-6	TGTGCCTGGAGTGTCGGGGGCTTCAGCTCACCCCTCCACTTT	CAWSVGGFSSPLHF
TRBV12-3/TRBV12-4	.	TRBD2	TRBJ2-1	TGTGCCAGCAGTTCTCTAGCGGGAGTTTCGCAGTTCTTC	CASSSLAGVSQFF
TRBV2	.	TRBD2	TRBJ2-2	TGTGCCAGCAGTGCGACTAGCGGGAGACTAACCGGGGAGCTGTTTTTT	CASSATSGRLTGELFF
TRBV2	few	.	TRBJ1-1	TGTGCCAGCAGGAGGACAGCTCTGAACACTGAAGCTTTCTTT	CASRRTALNTEAFF
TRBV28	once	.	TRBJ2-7	TGTGCCAGCAGCCCGGACGACTCCTACGAGCAGTACTTC	CASSPDDSYEQYF
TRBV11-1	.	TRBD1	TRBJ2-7	TGTGCCAGCAGCAGCGACAGGGGGTACTACGAGCAGTACTTC	CASSSDRGYYEQYF
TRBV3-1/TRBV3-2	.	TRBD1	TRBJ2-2	TGTGCCAGCAGCCAACTACAGGGGGCCGGGGAGCTGTTTTTT	CASSQLQGAGELFF
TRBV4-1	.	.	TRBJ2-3	TGCGCCAGCAGCCAAGAGGGCGCCTTAAGCCCCACAGATACGCAGTATTTT	CASSQEGALSPTDTQYF
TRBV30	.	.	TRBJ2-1	TGTGCCTGGAGCCAAGGGGGCGGAGGGGACAATGAGCAGTTCTTC	CAWSQGGGGDNEQFF
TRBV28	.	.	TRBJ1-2	TGTGCCAGCAGTACCGGGGGGGCAGTTAATAACTATGGCTACACCTTC	CASSTGGAVNNYGYTF
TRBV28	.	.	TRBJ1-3	TGTGCCAGCAGCCTCTCGGGACAAAGGCGCTCTGGAAACACCATATATTTT	CASSLSGQRRSGNTIYF
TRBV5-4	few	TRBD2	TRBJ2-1	TGTGCCAGCACCTCCGTCCTAGCGGGAGGGCTAGGTGAGCAGTTCTTC	CASTSVLAGGLGEQFF
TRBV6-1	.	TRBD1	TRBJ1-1	TGTGCCAGCAGTGAATGGACAGGGAGGGCTGAAGCTTTCTTT	CASSEWTGRAEAFF
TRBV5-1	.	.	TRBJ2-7	TGCGCCAGCAGCCGATCGGGGAGCGAGCAGTACTTC	CASSRSGSEQYF
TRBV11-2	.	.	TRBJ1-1	TGTGCCAGCAGCTTAGTAGAGGGCTGGGCAGCTTTCTTT	CASSLVEGWAAFF
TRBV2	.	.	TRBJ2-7	TGTGCCAGCAGTGAAGCGCTTCACGGGTGGGAGCAGTACTTC	CASSEALHGWEQYF
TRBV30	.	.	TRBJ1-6	TGTGCCTGGAGGGGGGAACAGGGTCGTGGTTCACCCCTCCACTTT	CAWRGEQGRGSPLHF
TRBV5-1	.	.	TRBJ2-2	TGCGCCAGCAGCTTGGGGGTCCGGGGCCCTTCCGCCGGGGAGCTGTTTTTT	CASSLGVRGPSAGELFF
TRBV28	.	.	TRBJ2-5	TGTGCCAGCAGCGAAAACAGGGGAGGAGGGGAGACCCAGTACTTC	CASSENRGGGETQYF
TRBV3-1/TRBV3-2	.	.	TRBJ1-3	TGTGCCAGCAGCCGGTCCCAGGCGCTCTCTGGAAACACCATATATTTT	CASSRSQALSGNTIYF
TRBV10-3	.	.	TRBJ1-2	TGTGCCATCAGTCCCGCGGGGAGTCCTAACTATGGCTACACCTTC	CAISPAGSPNYGYTF